This TCR beta chain was sequenced in a study of T cells after yellow fever vaccination. TCRdb re-called the 5' RACE reads through MiXCR, storing one row per CDR3 protein. The profile shows about 320,000 distinct CDR3 sequences, around 4.5% of them singletons. From germline, CDR1 is MNHEY and CDR2 SMNVEV (reference sequence). This CDR3 comprises 14 residues. Trimming removed 3 bases from V and 4 bases from J, with 11 bases in between. The sample in question was PBMCs, obtained 15 days after the yellow fever booster vaccination. This receptor was obtained from a man younger than 30 who received the YFV17D yellow fever vaccine. V is TRBV27 and J is TRBJ2-3; D is ambiguous. As DNA, the CDR3 is TGTGCCAGCAGTTTCCTAGGTCGTTCAGATACGCAGTATTTT. Protein product: CASSFLGRSDTQYF.